This TCR beta chain was recorded in a study of vaccination and CD4 T cells after COVID-19. Background on the study: The post-COVID samples were taken a median about three months after diagnosis, anywhere from 35 to 161. Cultures designated as controls were supplied with a CEFX pool, an HIV-1 Nef pool, or no peptide.

Regarding this clonotype: Its matching antigen is unknown.

Sequencing of the DNA from cultured CD4+ T cells was carried out with the Oncomine TCR Beta short-read assay. From CD4+ T cells that had been cultured, genomic DNA was extracted. MiXCR, applied by TCRdb to the PCR reads, yields one record per CDR3 protein. The sample holds around 7,000 distinct CDR3 sequences, 33% seen once. J lost 8 bases, V lost 0 bases, and 9 bases had no gene match. Germline CDR1 reads DFQATT; CDR2 reads SNEGSKA (reference sequence). The CDR3 extends over 15 amino acids. As for treatment: approximately 9-day PBMC culture with coronavirus spike peptide pools or control peptides (ViraFEST assay). Samples of CD4+ T cells were obtained from the unexposed donor before the COVID-19 pandemic (2011-2018). For ViraFEST, peptide pools expanded antigen-specific T cells, after which the TCRs were sequenced.

The rearrangement links TRBV20-1 to TRBJ2-1; TRBD2 aligns across 8 bases. The TCR sequence derives from a human donor in good health. Sample: CD4+ T cells from blood, cultured in vitro. The CDR3, as DNA: TGCAGTGCTAGAGATTCGAGCGGGAGTGGAGATGAGCAGTTCTTC. It yields the protein CSARDSSGSGDEQFF.